This TCR beta chain was found in a study of post-analysis software for immune sequencing data. Study at large: The study covered relapsing-remitting, secondary progressive and progressive-relapsing courses of multiple sclerosis. Study findings and constraints: Patients with multiple sclerosis recorded significantly lower normalized Chao1 diversity than controls, the study found. With TRBV5-6, TRBV5-1 and TRBV20-1 included, roughly five TRBV segments were more frequent in patients than in controls. Batch-mates among the samples co-clustered strongly by F measure.

This clonotype was counted only a few times. Antigen unknown. The CDR3 is 16 residues long. Per germline, CDR1 SGHVS and CDR2 FNYEAQ. V lost 5 bases and J lost 5; bases outside the gene matches: 11. Incorporated into the TCR beta cDNA libraries were unique molecular identifiers, which served to reduce PCR and sequencing biases. Input of roughly 1 to 11 million T cells yielded roughly 0.5 million cDNA molecules. TCRdb passed the PCR reads through MiXCR, listing each CDR3 protein once. The table has about 680,000 distinct CDR3 sequences, roughly three fifths seen once. Sequencing used blood. This clonotype originated in a girl aged 2-9 years with multiple sclerosis. The chain employs TRBV7-6 and TRBJ2-7, with TRBD1 identical over 11 bases. CDR3 in DNA: TGTGCCAGCAGCCCTCACGCAGGACAGGGGGCTAACGAGCAGTACTTC. It translates to CASSPHAGQGANEQYF.